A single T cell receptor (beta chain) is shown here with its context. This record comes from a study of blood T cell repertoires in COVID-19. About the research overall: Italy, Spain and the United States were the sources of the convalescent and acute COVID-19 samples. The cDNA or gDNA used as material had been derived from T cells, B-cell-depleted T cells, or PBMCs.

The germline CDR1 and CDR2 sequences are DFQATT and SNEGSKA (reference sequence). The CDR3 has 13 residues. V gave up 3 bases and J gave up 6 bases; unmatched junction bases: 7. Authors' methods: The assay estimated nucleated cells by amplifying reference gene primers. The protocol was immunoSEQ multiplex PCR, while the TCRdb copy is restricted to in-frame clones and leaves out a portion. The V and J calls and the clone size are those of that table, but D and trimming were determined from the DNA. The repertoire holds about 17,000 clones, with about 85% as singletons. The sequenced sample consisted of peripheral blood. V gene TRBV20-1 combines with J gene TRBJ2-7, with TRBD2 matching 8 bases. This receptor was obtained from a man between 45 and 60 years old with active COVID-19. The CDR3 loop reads CSASPGGGSEQYF. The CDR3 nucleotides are TGCAGTGCTAGTCCGGGAGGGGGATCCGAGCAGTACTTC.